The sequence of this T cell receptor (beta chain) was determined in a study of metastatic and nonmetastatic thyroid tumors. General study findings and limits: According to reports, the diversity of TCR beta was significantly higher in malignant thyroid tumors than in benign nodules, and this held in both blood and tumor samples.

This clone was recorded at least ten times. The antigen is not known. Per the original methods: Researchers built a distant-metastasis classifier for papillary thyroid cancer that drew on CDR3 differences across clinicopathological groups. TCRdb re-analyzed the PCR reads through MiXCR. The V and J calls and clone size come from TCRdb's table, not from the authors' own analysis. The data contain more than 70,000 clones, 7.5% to 9% of them seen just once; the ten biggest clones take up around 8.5%. Each patient went into thyroid surgery without having received any treatment. The TCR comes from a female donor with papillary thyroid cancer or a benign thyroid nodule (not recorded which). Some clones in this sample may be carry-over from other donors' samples. The sequenced sample was blood.

CDR3 region: CASSPTGIGYTF. CDR3 sequence (DNA): TGTGCCAGCAGCCCGACAGGGATTGGCTACACCTTC. This sequence joins TRBV9 and TRBJ1-2; the match to TRBD1 covers 7 bases. Unmatched junction bases numbered 4, after V lost 4 bases and J lost 7 bases. Germline CDR1 SGDLS, CDR2 YYNGEE. The CDR3 extends over 12 amino acids.